This T cell receptor beta chain was recorded in a study of technical replicates of blood from a few donors. The ends were cut back, 3 bases at V and 3 bases at J, with 12 bases in the middle. CDR1 and CDR2 (germline): MGHDK, SYGVNS. The CDR3 extends over 15 amino acids. Method: immunoSEQ multiplex PCR; TCRdb's copy keeps in-frame clones and lacks some. In the table there are approximately 76,000 clones, about 91% of which are singletons. V gene TRBV25-1 combines with J gene TRBJ2-1; D possibly corresponds to TRBD2 (5 bases). The source of this sequence is a human donor in good health. Material for sequencing was T cells isolated from PBMCs. The CDR3 nucleotides read TGTGCCAGCAGTGACGGGATAGTAGTCTACAATGAGCAGTTCTTC. As protein: CASSDGIVVYNEQFF. Drawing the rest from reference TRBV25-1 and TRBJ2-1, the complete variable domain is EADIYQTPRYLVIGTGKKITLECSQTMGHDKMYWYQQDPGMELHLIHYSYGVNSTEKGDLSSESTVSRIRTEHFPLTLESARPSHTSQYLCASSDGIVVYNEQFFGPGTRLTVL.